A single count supports the clone carrying this T cell receptor (beta chain). These data belong to a study of T cell responses to AZD1222 COVID-19 vaccine. V was pared by 4 bases and J by 0 bases, with 6 bases of the junction left unmatched. This CDR3 is built from 17 residues. Germline values: CDR1 LNHDA, CDR2 SQIVND (reference sequence). This table comes from immunoSEQ multiplex PCR, and its TCRdb copy is limited to in-frame clones, with some not included. The sample yields 100,000 or so clones, 70% to 90% seen once. The starting material was peripheral blood, obtained on day 0 of AZD1222 vaccination. J is TRBJ2-3 and V is TRBV19; 11 bases fit TRBD2. The clonotype was recovered from an adult in good health. CDR3 protein: CASSRGRTSGSTDTQYF. The DNA for the CDR3 is TGTGCCAGTAGTAGAGGGAGGACTAGCGGGAGCACAGATACGCAGTATTTT.